The T cell receptor beta chain described here comes from a study of T cell responses to AZD1222 COVID-19 vaccine. Sequenced by immunoSEQ multiplex PCR; TCRdb stores in-frame clones only, minus some. Counted here are some 100,000 clones, roughly 90% occurring once; the ten biggest clones make up about 20%. Findings and limits, study-wide: Repertoires in all cases were sampled only once the peak T cell response had passed. The reported proportion of spike-specific TCRs targeting unmutated variant regions was nearly half.

This CDR3 is built from 13 residues. V shed 9 bases and J shed 7 bases, with 16 bases lying between them. CDR1 KGHSH and CDR2 LQKENI come from the germline V gene. A note on this clone: Its antigen is as yet unknown.

This sequence was found in an adult in good health. The chain uses TRBV18 and TRBJ2-1; TRBD2 is a possible D gene (5 bases). The source was peripheral blood, collected on day 0 of AZD1222 vaccination. The DNA for the CDR3 is TGTGCCAGTCGACCCACCCCGGGGAATGAGCAGTTCTTC. It codes for CASRPTPGNEQFF.